This T cell receptor beta chain appears in the sequencing data of a study of blood T cells in healthy people across ages. Study outcomes and limitations: With age, beta diversity per million T cells declined roughly linearly, significantly by 35 to 40. A strong correlation was found between TCR beta diversity and the percentage of naive T cells. A greater number of naive CD4+ cells and higher diversity distinguished long-lived donors from aged donors.

For the second PCR, which ran for about 7 to 11 cycles, a sample-barcoded 5' primer and a J-beta primer mix were used. TCRdb redid the calling of the 5' RACE reads with MiXCR, one entry per CDR3 protein. Of around 800,000 distinct CDR3 sequences listed, 62% are singletons. The donors, healthy Caucasians from Russia, were aged roughly 6 to 90. With regard to this clonotype: Antigen: not known.

V lost 7 bases and J 3 bases, leaving 19 bases between the germline ends. This CDR3 comprises 15 residues. Germline loops: CDR1 SEHNR, CDR2 FQNEAQ (reference sequence). This sequence was found in a man aged 30 to 45 in good health. This chain links TRBV7-9 with TRBJ2-7; D possibly corresponds to TRBD2 (7 bases). Sequencing used blood. CDR3 DNA: TGTGCCAGCAACATGGAACGGGGGGCAGGCTACGAGCAGTACTTC. It codes for CASNMERGAGYEQYF. The full variable domain, its missing parts supplied by reference TRBV7-9 and TRBJ2-7, is DTGVSQNPRHKITKRGQNVTFRCDPISEHNRLYWYRQTLGQGPEFLTYFQNEAQLEKSRLLSDRFSAERPKGSFSTLEIQRTEQGDSAMYLCASNMERGAGYEQYFGPGTRLTVT.